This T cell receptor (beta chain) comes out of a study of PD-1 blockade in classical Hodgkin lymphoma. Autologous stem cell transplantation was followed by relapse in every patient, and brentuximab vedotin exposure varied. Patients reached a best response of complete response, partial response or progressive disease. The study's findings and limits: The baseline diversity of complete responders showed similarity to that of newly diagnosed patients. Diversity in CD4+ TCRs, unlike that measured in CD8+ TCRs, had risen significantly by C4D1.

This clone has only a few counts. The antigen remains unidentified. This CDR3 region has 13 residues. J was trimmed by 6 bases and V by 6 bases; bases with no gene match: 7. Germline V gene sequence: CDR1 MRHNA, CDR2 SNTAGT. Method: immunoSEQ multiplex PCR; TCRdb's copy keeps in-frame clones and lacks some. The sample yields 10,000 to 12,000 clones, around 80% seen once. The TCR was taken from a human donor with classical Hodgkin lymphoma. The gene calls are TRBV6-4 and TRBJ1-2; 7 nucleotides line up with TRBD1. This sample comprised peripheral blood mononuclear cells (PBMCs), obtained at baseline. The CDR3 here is CASSPQGGNGYTF. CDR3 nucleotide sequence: TGTGCCAGCAGCCCCCAGGGGGGTAATGGCTACACCTTC.